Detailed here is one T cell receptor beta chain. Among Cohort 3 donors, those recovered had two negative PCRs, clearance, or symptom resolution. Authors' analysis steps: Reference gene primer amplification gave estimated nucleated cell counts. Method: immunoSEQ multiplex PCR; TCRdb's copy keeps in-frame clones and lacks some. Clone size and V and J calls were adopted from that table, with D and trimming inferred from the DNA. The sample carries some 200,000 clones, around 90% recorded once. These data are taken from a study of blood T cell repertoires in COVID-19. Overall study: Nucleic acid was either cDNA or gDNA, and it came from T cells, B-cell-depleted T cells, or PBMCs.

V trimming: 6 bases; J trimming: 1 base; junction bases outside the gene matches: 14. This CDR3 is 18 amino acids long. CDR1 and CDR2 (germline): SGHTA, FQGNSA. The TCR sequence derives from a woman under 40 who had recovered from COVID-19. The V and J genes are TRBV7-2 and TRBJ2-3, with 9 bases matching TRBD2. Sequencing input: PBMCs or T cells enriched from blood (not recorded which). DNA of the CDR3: TGTGCCAGCAGTCGAAATAGCGGGGGCATCATCCGCACAGATACGCAGTATTTT. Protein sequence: CASSRNSGGIIRTDTQYF.